The 8 T cell receptor beta chains below all came from one sample that was sequenced in a study of blood T cell repertoires in COVID-19. TCRdb keeps only in-frame clones here, not all; method: immunoSEQ multiplex PCR. The sample yields roughly 190,000 clones, about four fifths seen once. Material: peripheral blood. All receptors derive from a woman between 65 and 79 years old with active or convalescent COVID-19.

The chain employs TRBV4-1 and TRBJ1-5, with 12 nucleotides matching TRBD1. Trimming removed 0 bases from V and 3 bases from J; junction bases left unmatched: 12. This CDR3 has 20 residues. Germline values: CDR1 MGHRA, CDR2 YSYEKL. CDR3 sequence (DNA): TGCGCCAGCAGCCAAGAGGGAGTCGGGACAGGGGGCAGAAACAATCAGCCCCAGCATTTT. Translating gives CASSQEGVGTGGRNNQPQHF.

The V gene is TRBV7-6, the J gene TRBJ2-1, with TRBD2 matching 8 bases. From germline, CDR1 is SGHVS and CDR2 FNYEAQ. Trimming removed 3 bases from V and 4 bases from J; junction bases left unmatched: 2. CDR3 length: 14 amino acids. As DNA, the CDR3 is TGTGCCAGCAGCTTTGGCGGGAGGTACAATGAGCAGTTCTTC. It is translated as CASSFGGRYNEQFF.

The table lists this clone with many counts. The rearrangement joins TRBV20-1 to TRBJ2-3, with unresolved D. Trimming shortened V by 4 bases and J by 3 bases, and 5 bases separated the two germline ends. The CDR3 consists of 11 residues. Germline V gene data show CDR1 as DFQATT and CDR2 as SNEGSKA (reference sequence). The CDR3 region has the DNA TGCAGTGCTACACATACAGATACGCAGTATTTT. This codes for CSATHTDTQYF.

J is TRBJ2-1 and V is TRBV10-3; a possible D gene is TRBD2 (6 bases). CDR3 length equals 14 residues. Germline CDR1 reads ENHRY; CDR2 reads SYGVKD. The V gene lost 4 bases and the J gene lost 3 bases, with 10 bases spanning the gap. The CDR3 DNA follows: TGTGCCATCAGTGGCGTAGCGGACTACAATGAGCAGTTCTTC. Its translation is CAISGVADYNEQFF.

The chain employs TRBV6-5 and TRBJ1-5; a possible D gene is TRBD1 (5 bases). Germline lookup yields CDR1 MNHEY and CDR2 SVGAGI. This CDR3 comprises 14 residues. V was cut by 6 bases and J by 2 bases, with 11 bases left in between. The CDR3 region has the DNA TGTGCCAGCAGGCTGGGAGGGGGCAATCAGCCCCAGCATTTT. The encoded protein is CASRLGGGNQPQHF.

This chain uses TRBV5-6 with TRBJ1-5; 8 nucleotides match TRBD1. Germline trimming cut 1 base from V and 5 bases from J; bases unmatched to any gene: 5. CDR1 and CDR2 from the germline V gene are SGHDT and YYEEEE. This CDR3 has 15 amino acids. For the CDR3, the DNA is TGTGCCAGCAGCTTGCGACAGGGGAGGGATCAGCCCCAGCATTTT. Its translation is CASSLRQGRDQPQHF.

The V and J genes are TRBV27 and TRBJ1-2; D is possibly TRBD1 (5 bases). The CDR3 length is 15 residues. The germline V gene has CDR1 MNHEY and CDR2 SMNVEV (reference sequence). The ends were cut back, 5 bases at V and 0 bases at J, with 13 bases in the middle. CDR3 in DNA: TGTGCCAGCAGTCACCGGAGACAGCCTAACTATGGCTACACCTTC. Amino acid sequence: CASSHRRQPNYGYTF.

This chain joins TRBV6-5 and TRBJ2-2; 10 bases agree with TRBD1. V gave up 7 bases and J gave up 6 bases; unmatched junction bases: 5. Germline CDR1 is MNHEY and CDR2 is SVGAGI. The CDR3 spans 14 residues. CDR3 DNA sequence: TGTGCCAGCACGACAGGGGGCGCCCCCGGGGAGCTGTTTTTT. The encoded protein is CASTTGGAPGELFF.